Each of the 22 T cell receptor beta chains below was sequenced from the same sample in a study of graft-versus-host responses after intestinal transplantation. The protocol was immunoSEQ multiplex PCR, while the TCRdb copy is restricted to in-frame clones and leaves out a portion. The sample consists of some 93,000 clones, roughly 91% of them appearing once. These receptors have no known antigen. Sequencing was performed on unstimulated CD8+ T cells sorted from spleen or lymph node cells, taken before intestinal transplant. These receptors were collected from a human donor who received an intestinal transplant.

The CDR3 loop reads CASKFSGGSNQPQHF. CDR3 nucleotide sequence: TGTGCCAGTAAATTCTCAGGGGGGAGCAATCAGCCCCAGCATTTT. The rearrangement uses TRBV19 and TRBJ1-5; 7 bases align to TRBD1. Germline CDR1 is LNHDA and CDR2 is SQIVND (reference sequence). The V segment lost 7 bases and the J segment 1 base; nucleotides outside the gene matches: 7. This CDR3 region has 15 residues.

V gene TRBV19 combines with J gene TRBJ2-3; 9 nucleotides line up with TRBD1. There are 15 residues in the CDR3. Germline CDR1 reads LNHDA; CDR2 reads SQIVND (reference sequence). The V gene end was trimmed by 3 bases and the J gene end by 4 bases; junction bases not matched to a gene: 5. The CDR3 loop reads CASSIRDRVADTQYF. In nucleotides, the CDR3 is TGTGCCAGTAGTATTCGGGACAGGGTAGCAGATACGCAGTATTTT. The whole variable domain, remainder taken from reference TRBV19 and TRBJ2-3, is DGGITQSPKYLFRKEGQNVTLSCEQNLNHDAMYWYRQDPGQGLRLIYYSQIVNDFQKGDIAEGYSVSREKKESFPLTVTSAQKNPTAFYLCASSIRDRVADTQYFGPGTRLTVL.

As to this clone: The same CDR3 arises from other DNA sequences in this sample as well. The gene calls are TRBV19 and TRBJ2-3; D possibly corresponds to TRBD2 (6 bases). The CDR3 totals 15 residues. Trimming stripped 5 bases from V and 0 bases from J, with 12 bases between. Germline CDR1 LNHDA, CDR2 SQIVND (reference sequence). The CDR3 here is CASSSGTVSTDTQYF. In DNA form, the CDR3 reads TGTGCCAGTAGTTCCGGGACTGTTAGCACAGATACGCAGTATTTT.

V usage is TRBV4-3 and J usage is TRBJ2-1; possible D gene TRBD2, 6 bases. V was cut by 2 bases and J by 4 bases, with 12 bases left in between. The CDR3 totals 15 residues. The germline CDR1 and CDR2 sequences are LGHNA and YSLEER. Written as DNA, the CDR3 is TGCGCCAGCAGCCAACGACTTCGGGGGTACAATGAGCAGTTCTTC. This encodes CASSQRLRGYNEQFF.

This chain links TRBV4-3 with TRBJ1-1; perhaps TRBD1 as D (5 bases). V lost 0 bases and J lost 6, with 17 bases in between. The CDR3 contains 16 residues. Germline V lookup: CDR1 LGHNA, CDR2 YSLEER. The CDR3 nucleotides are TGCGCCAGCAGCCAAGATAGGGGCTCAACAAGGGCTGAAGCTTTCTTT. Protein sequence: CASSQDRGSTRAEAFF.

The chain recombines TRBV6-4 with TRBJ1-3; D remains unclear. V was clipped by 10 bases and J by 0 bases, with 13 bases between them. Germline CDR1 is MRHNA and CDR2 is SNTAGT. This CDR3 spans 14 amino acids. The CDR3 DNA follows: TGTGCCACCCTAACAGCCTCCTCTGGAAACACCATATATTTT. Protein: CATLTASSGNTIYF.

V is TRBV6-9 and J is TRBJ1-4; D remains unclear. Germline V gives CDR1 MNHGY, CDR2 SVAAGI. The CDR3 is made up of 17 amino acids. Trimming took off 2 bases at V and 6 bases at J, with 19 bases between the two ends. The CDR3 bases are TGTGCCAGCAGTTATCCCGATAATGGTCCTACGGATGAAAAACTGTTTTTT. As protein: CASSYPDNGPTDEKLFF.

The chain uses TRBV4-1 and TRBJ2-1, with D maybe TRBD2 (5 bases). This CDR3 contains 17 residues. CDR1 is MGHRA, CDR2 YSYEKL, per germline. V shed 0 bases and J shed 7 bases, with 19 bases lying between them. CDR3 sequence: CASSQEPNVGGGNEQFF. The CDR3 region has the DNA TGCGCCAGCAGCCAAGAACCGAACGTCGGAGGCGGAAATGAGCAGTTCTTC.

This chain uses TRBV19 with TRBJ2-7; TRBD2 matches 7 bases. J gave up 1 base and V 6 bases, and 15 bases lay outside the gene matches. The CDR3 loop spans 17 amino acids. Germline loops: CDR1 LNHDA, CDR2 SQIVND (reference sequence). The CDR3 DNA sequence: TGTGCCAGTAGCCTATCGTCAGAGGGAGGGGAGTCCTACGAGCAGTACTTC. The encoded protein is CASSLSSEGGESYEQYF.

This chain uses TRBV9 with TRBJ2-7, with D possibly being TRBD2 (6 bases). The CDR3 contains 16 residues. Trimming pared 0 bases from V and 3 bases from J, leaving 16 bases between. CDR1 is SGDLS, CDR2 YYNGEE, per germline. The CDR3 protein is CASSVGREGTFYEQYF. The CDR3 nucleotides are TGTGCCAGCAGCGTAGGGAGGGAAGGCACATTCTACGAGCAGTACTTC.

V usage is TRBV4-3 and J usage is TRBJ2-7; the D gene is possibly TRBD2 (6 bases). The CDR3 loop spans 14 amino acids. Germline loops: CDR1 LGHNA, CDR2 YSLEER. Trimming removed 5 bases from V and 2 bases from J, with 13 bases in between. The CDR3 DNA reads TGCGCCAGCAGCTTATCACTAGCCACCTACGAGCAGTACTTC. Protein product: CASSLSLATYEQYF.

The chain joins TRBV2 to TRBJ1-1; possible D gene TRBD1, 6 bases. V was trimmed by 7 bases and J by 1 base, leaving 10 bases between them. The CDR3 is 13 residues long. CDR1 and CDR2 (germline): SNHLY, FYNNEI. The CDR3 is CASTQGTNTEAFF. The CDR3 region has the DNA TGTGCCAGCACGCAGGGGACGAACACTGAAGCTTTCTTT.

The J gene is TRBJ2-7, the V gene TRBV30, with 7 bases aligning to TRBD2. The CDR3 covers 12 residues. The V segment lost 3 bases and the J segment 7 bases; nucleotides outside the gene matches: 6. CDR1 is GTSNPN, CDR2 SVGIG, per germline (reference sequence). CDR3: CAWSLSAGEQYF. In DNA form, the CDR3 reads TGTGCCTGGAGCCTTTCAGCGGGAGAGCAGTACTTC.

The rearrangement joins TRBV5-6 to TRBJ2-3; 9 nucleotides agree with TRBD1. Germline CDR1 SGHDT, CDR2 YYEEEE. V lost 0 bases and J lost 2; bases outside the gene matches: 13. The CDR3 totals 19 residues. Here the CDR3 DNA reads TGTGCCAGCAGCTTGGCACAGGGGGCGCCGTTGTTGCACACAGATACGCAGTATTTT. Amino acid sequence: CASSLAQGAPLLHTDTQYF. The complete variable domain, with remaining parts taken from reference TRBV5-6 and TRBJ2-3, reads DAGVTQSPTHLIKTRGQQVTLRCSPKSGHDTVSWYQQALGQGPQFIFQYYEEEERQRGNFPDRFSGHQFPNYSSELNVNALLLGDSALYLCASSLAQGAPLLHTDTQYFGPGTRLTVL.

This sequence joins TRBV5-6 and TRBJ2-7, with a weak D call TRBD1 (6 bases). The CDR3 is made up of 15 amino acids. Germline CDR1 is SGHDT and CDR2 is YYEEEE. Trimming left V 0 bases short and J 5 bases short, with 15 bases between. The CDR3 sequence is CASSLGAGERNEQYF. Here the CDR3 DNA reads TGTGCCAGCAGCTTGGGGGCAGGGGAGCGGAACGAGCAGTACTTC.

Comment on this clone: The identical CDR3 is also encoded by other nucleotide sequences in the sample. The genes are TRBV9 and TRBJ2-7, with 9 bases matching TRBD1. Germline V gives CDR1 SGDLS, CDR2 YYNGEE. The ends lost 3 bases at V and 1 base at J; junction bases unmatched: 5. CDR3 size: 15 residues. The CDR3 region is CASSAGTGNSYEQYF. The CDR3 DNA reads as TGTGCCAGCAGCGCAGGGACAGGGAATTCCTACGAGCAGTACTTC.

The gene calls are TRBV4-1 and TRBJ2-1; 11 nucleotides align to TRBD2. The CDR3 spans 15 residues. V trimming: 3 bases; J trimming: 4 bases; junction bases outside the gene matches: 2. Germline values: CDR1 MGHRA, CDR2 YSYEKL. For the CDR3, the DNA is TGCGCCAGCAGCCAGACTAGCGGGGTATACAATGAGCAGTTCTTC. Its translation: CASSQTSGVYNEQFF.

CDR3 amino acids: CASTLKRLADTYYEQYF. CDR3 in DNA: TGTGCCAGCACCCTAAAGAGGCTAGCGGACACCTACTACGAGCAGTACTTC. The chain carries TRBV2 and TRBJ2-7, with 7 bases matching TRBD2. CDR1 SNHLY and CDR2 FYNNEI come from the germline V gene. V was pared by 7 bases and J by 3 bases, with 18 bases of the junction left unmatched. The CDR3 spans 17 residues.

The chain combines TRBV2 with TRBJ2-7; D is possibly TRBD1 (6 bases). The CDR3 sequence is 14 residues long. Germline V gene data show CDR1 as SNHLY and CDR2 as FYNNEI. V lost 3 bases and J lost 2, with 11 bases in between. CDR3 nucleotide sequence: TGTGCCAGCAGTGATTTAGGGGGTCCCTACGAGCAGTACTTC. This sequence encodes CASSDLGGPYEQYF.

The chain joins TRBV27 to TRBJ2-3, with 10 nucleotides matching TRBD2. Germline V lookup: CDR1 MNHEY, CDR2 SMNVEV (reference sequence). V dropped 3 bases and J dropped 2; count of bases not matched to a gene: 5. The length of the CDR3 is 16 residues. The CDR3 bases are TGTGCCAGCAGTTTCTTACTAGCGGGGAACACAGATACGCAGTATTTT. This sequence encodes CASSFLLAGNTDTQYF.

The chain joins TRBV4-1 to TRBJ2-2, with D possibly TRBD1 on 5 matching bases. Trimming removed 0 bases from V and 2 bases from J, with 16 bases in between. The CDR3 length is 18 residues. Germline V gene sequence: CDR1 MGHRA, CDR2 YSYEKL. The CDR3 reads CASSQEPPGYINTGELFF. The CDR3 bases are TGCGCCAGCAGCCAAGAACCCCCAGGGTACATTAACACCGGGGAGCTGTTTTTT.

This clone is a singleton in its sample. V usage is TRBV14 and J usage is TRBJ2-2, with 7 positions matching TRBD2. V dropped 0 bases and J dropped 7; count of bases not matched to a gene: 11. CDR3 length: 17 residues. The V gene's germline CDR1 is SGHDN and CDR2 FVKESK. CDR3 protein: CASSQDRPVRGVGELFF. CDR3 in DNA: TGTGCCAGCAGCCAAGATCGGCCCGTCCGGGGGGTCGGGGAGCTGTTTTTT. Supplemented by reference TRBV14 and TRBJ2-2, the full variable domain reads EAGVTQFPSHSVIEKGQTVTLRCDPISGHDNLYWYRRVMGKEIKFLLHFVKESKQDESGMPNNRFLAERTGGTYSTLKVQPAELEDSGVYFCASSQDRPVRGVGELFFGEGSRLTVL.